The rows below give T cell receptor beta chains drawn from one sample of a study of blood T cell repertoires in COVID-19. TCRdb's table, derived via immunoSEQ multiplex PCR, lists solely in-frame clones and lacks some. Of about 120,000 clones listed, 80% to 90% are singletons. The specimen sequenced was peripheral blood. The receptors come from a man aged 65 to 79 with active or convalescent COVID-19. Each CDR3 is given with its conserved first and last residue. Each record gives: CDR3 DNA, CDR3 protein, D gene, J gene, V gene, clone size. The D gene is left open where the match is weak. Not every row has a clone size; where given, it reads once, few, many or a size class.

TGTGCCAGCAGTTACTCGGCTTTCAGCTCCTACGAGCAGTACTTC | CASSYSAFSSYEQYF | - | TRBJ2-7 | TRBV6-5 | -
TGTGCCAGCTCGCTTAGGACCCGCGGGACAGCTAACTATGGCTACACCTTC | CASSLRTRGTANYGYTF | TRBD1 | TRBJ1-2 | TRBV18 | -
TGTGCCACCAGAGAGACAGGGAATGACTATGGCTACACCTTC | CATRETGNDYGYTF | TRBD1 | TRBJ1-2 | TRBV24-1 | once
TGTGCCAGTAGTCAGGGGGTAGAGCAGCCCCAGCATTTT | CASSQGVEQPQHF | TRBD1 | TRBJ1-5 | TRBV19 | -
TGCGCCAGCAGCGACGGGGGGAGGACTGAAGCTTTCTTT | CASSDGGRTEAFF | - | TRBJ1-1 | TRBV10-2 | -
TGTGCCAGCAGCTTGCTCCTGGGGGGGGAGACCCAGTACTTC | CASSLLLGGETQYF | TRBD2 | TRBJ2-5 | TRBV5-5 | -
TGCGCCAGCAGCCCTGAGACTAGCGCCCTATACAATGAGCAGTTCTTC | CASSPETSALYNEQFF | TRBD2 | TRBJ2-1 | TRBV5-1 | -
TGTGCCAGCAGCCCCGAAGGAATGGACAGCGCAACTAATGAAAAACTGTTTTTT | CASSPEGMDSATNEKLFF | - | TRBJ1-4 | TRBV7-2 | -
TGTGCCAGCAGCCAAGATCTAACTAGCGCCCGCCGGGAGCTGTTTTTT | CASSQDLTSARRELFF | TRBD2 | TRBJ2-2 | TRBV4-2 | -
TGTGCCAGCAGCTTGGTGGCGGCAACTAATGAAAAACTGTTTTTT | CASSLVAATNEKLFF | - | TRBJ1-4 | TRBV5-6 | -
TGTGCCAGCAGCTTGACAGAACTCAGACAGGGGGGCTCACCCCTCCACTTT | CASSLTELRQGGSPLHF | TRBD1 | TRBJ1-6 | TRBV11-2 | -
TGTGCCAGCAGAGGACTAGCGGGAGGAAACATTCAGTACTTC | CASRGLAGGNIQYF | TRBD2 | TRBJ2-4 | TRBV27 | -
TGTGCCAGCAGCCCTCGACAGAACCCCAGGAGCTCCTACAATGAGCAGTTCTTC | CASSPRQNPRSSYNEQFF | - | TRBJ2-1 | TRBV9 | -
TGTGCCAGCAGCTTTACGGGAGGGCTCCCCTCTGGGGCCAACGTCCTGACTTTC | CASSFTGGLPSGANVLTF | TRBD2 | TRBJ2-6 | TRBV5-8 | -
TGCGCCAGCAGCCGGGGACTAGCGGGAGTAAAGGTCACAGATACGCAGTATTTT | CASSRGLAGVKVTDTQYF | TRBD2 | TRBJ2-3 | TRBV5-1 | -
TGCAGCGTTGCCCCCAGTGAAGCTTTCTTT | CSVAPSEAFF | - | TRBJ1-1 | TRBV29-1 | -
TGTGCCTGGACTGGACAGGGGCCTTACGAGCAGTACTTC | CAWTGQGPYEQYF | TRBD1 | TRBJ2-7 | TRBV30 | -
TGTGCCAGCAGCTCAGGGGCCGGGACTAGCGGGCGCTACAATGAGCAGTTCTTC | CASSSGAGTSGRYNEQFF | TRBD2 | TRBJ2-1 | TRBV7-8 | -
TGTGCCAGCAGCGCGGGGGGGACAGGGGCCTATGGCTACACCTTC | CASSAGGTGAYGYTF | TRBD1 | TRBJ1-2 | TRBV9 | -
TGTGCCACCAGTGAGGCCGGGGGTCAGCCCCAGCATTTT | CATSEAGGQPQHF | - | TRBJ1-5 | TRBV24-1 | -
TGTGCCTGGTCAGTAGGGTCTAGCGGGAGGACTATGAGCTCCTACAATGAGCAGTTCTTC | CAWSVGSSGRTMSSYNEQFF | TRBD2 | TRBJ2-1 | TRBV30 | -
TGTGCCAGCACGGGGACAGGTCTCAATGAGCAGTTCTTC | CASTGTGLNEQFF | TRBD1 | TRBJ2-1 | TRBV6-5 | few
TGTGCCAGCAGCCTTCCCGTTGACATTCAGTACTTC | CASSLPVDIQYF | - | TRBJ2-4 | TRBV7-9 | -
TGTGCCAGCAGCGTAGCCAGGGGGCGAACAGATACGCAGTATTTT | CASSVARGRTDTQYF | TRBD1 | TRBJ2-3 | TRBV9 | -
TGCAGCGTGCAACTAGCGGGGTCCTACGAGCAGTACTTC | CSVQLAGSYEQYF | TRBD2 | TRBJ2-7 | TRBV29-1 | -
TGTGCCAGCAGTGAAGTAATCTACCTACGAGAGCAGTACTTC | CASSEVIYLREQYF | - | TRBJ2-7 | TRBV6-1 | -
TGTGCCAGCAGTTTATTAGCCGGGAGCTCCTACAATGAGCAGTTCTTC | CASSLLAGSSYNEQFF | - | TRBJ2-1 | TRBV28 | few
TGTGCCAGCATCGATGGACTAGCGGGTCGAGAGACCCAGTACTTC | CASIDGLAGRETQYF | TRBD2 | TRBJ2-5 | TRBV7-8 | -
TGTGCCAGCAGCCTAAGCCGGGATCGCTACGAGCAGTACTTC | CASSLSRDRYEQYF | - | TRBJ2-7 | TRBV14 | -
TGTGCCAGCAGTTACGGGGGGATGGTGGGGGAGACCCAGTACTTC | CASSYGGMVGETQYF | - | TRBJ2-5 | TRBV6-6 | -
TGTGCCAGCAGCTTGGGGGGCGACTATGGCTACACCTTC | CASSLGGDYGYTF | - | TRBJ1-2 | TRBV5-4 | -
TGTGCTGTCAGAGCGGGAGCCCCAAACACCGGGGAGCTGTTTTTT | CAVRAGAPNTGELFF | TRBD2 | TRBJ2-2 | TRBV19 | -
TGTGCCAGCAGCTTGAGGACAGACACAGATACGCAGTATTTT | CASSLRTDTDTQYF | - | TRBJ2-3 | TRBV7-9 | -
TGTGCCTGGGGGACAGCAACTAATGAAAAACTGTTTTTT | CAWGTATNEKLFF | TRBD1 | TRBJ1-4 | TRBV30 | -
TGTGCTAGTGGCGACTATAACAATGAGCAGTTCTTC | CASGDYNNEQFF | - | TRBJ2-1 | TRBV12-5 | -
TGTGCCAGCAGCTCGGGACAGGGGGTCCAAAAAGCTTTCTTT | CASSSGQGVQKAFF | TRBD1 | TRBJ1-1 | TRBV28 | -
TGTGCCATCAGTGAGTCGTTAGCGGGAGTATCTGGGGCCAACGTCCTGACTTTC | CAISESLAGVSGANVLTF | TRBD2 | TRBJ2-6 | TRBV10-3 | -
TGCAGTCTGGGAGAGTATGATACGCAGTATTTT | CSLGEYDTQYF | - | TRBJ2-3 | TRBV20-1 | -
TGCGCCAGCAGCCAAGAAACAGCGGGGCGGGCCACAGATACGCAGTATTTT | CASSQETAGRATDTQYF | TRBD2 | TRBJ2-3 | TRBV4-1 | once
TGTGCCAGCAGGGCTTCAGATACGCAGTATTTT | CASRASDTQYF | - | TRBJ2-3 | TRBV6-5 | -
TGTGCCAGCGGCCAAGGGGCGGGATTTGAAAAACTGTTTTTT | CASGQGAGFEKLFF | - | TRBJ1-4 | TRBV3-1/TRBV3-2 | -
TGTGCCAGCTCACTCCAGCGCGGATTGAACACTGAAGCTTTCTTT | CASSLQRGLNTEAFF | - | TRBJ1-1 | TRBV18 | few
TGTGCCAGTAGTGGGACGGGGGGCAATCAGCCCCAGCATTTT | CASSGTGGNQPQHF | - | TRBJ1-5 | TRBV19 | -
TGTGCCAGCAGTACCAGAGGGGGCGGCAATCAGCCCCAGCATTTT | CASSTRGGGNQPQHF | TRBD1 | TRBJ1-5 | TRBV6-2/TRBV6-3 | once
TGTGCCAGTAGTGCCCCGGGACAGGGTCGCTACACCTTC | CASSAPGQGRYTF | TRBD1 | TRBJ1-2 | TRBV19 | once
TGTGCCAGCGGCACCTACGAGCAGTACTTC | CASGTYEQYF | - | TRBJ2-7 | TRBV2 | -
TGCCCCAGCCGGTCCGGGGGGGGGTTAACCTACGAGCAGTACTTC | CPSRSGGGLTYEQYF | TRBD2 | TRBJ2-7 | TRBV13 | few
TGCAGCGTGGCGGGACAGGGAAACACTGAAGCTTTCTTT | CSVAGQGNTEAFF | TRBD1 | TRBJ1-1 | TRBV29-1 | -
TGCGCCAGCAGCCGAGGGACAGCGATCCGCGATACGCAGTATTTT | CASSRGTAIRDTQYF | TRBD1 | TRBJ2-3 | TRBV5-1 | -
TGCGCCAGCAGGCCCCCGGGACAGGGAGGTGAAAAACTGTTTTTT | CASRPPGQGGEKLFF | TRBD1 | TRBJ1-4 | TRBV5-1 | once
TGTGCCAGCAGTAAGGGACTACTATTCGAGCAGTTCTTC | CASSKGLLFEQFF | TRBD2 | TRBJ2-1 | TRBV9 | -
TGCGCCAGCAGCCAGGGACAGGCCTCCTCTGGGGCCAACGTCCTGACTTTC | CASSQGQASSGANVLTF | TRBD1 | TRBJ2-6 | TRBV5-1 | -
TGTGCCAGCACTCAGGGAGGGATCGAGGAGACCCAGTACTTC | CASTQGGIEETQYF | TRBD2 | TRBJ2-5 | TRBV28 | -
TGCAGCGTTGACCGCACAGGGGAGCAGTACTTC | CSVDRTGEQYF | - | TRBJ2-7 | TRBV29-1 | -
TGCGCCAGCAGCTTGTCCCCTAGCGGCCTGACCTCCTACAATGAGCAGTTCTTC | CASSLSPSGLTSYNEQFF | TRBD2 | TRBJ2-1 | TRBV5-1 | -
TGTGCCAGCAGCAATAGCGTAACCAATGAGCAGTTCTTC | CASSNSVTNEQFF | - | TRBJ2-1 | TRBV7-8 | -
TGTGCCAGCACTCGACTAGCGACCTCTGGGGCCAACGTCCTGACTTTC | CASTRLATSGANVLTF | TRBD2 | TRBJ2-6 | TRBV11-2 | -
TGTGCCAGCAGTTTCGCGGGACTCGCGTCCTACGAGCAGTACTTC | CASSFAGLASYEQYF | - | TRBJ2-7 | TRBV27 | -
TGTGCCAGCAGCGGCGGGACGGACTACGAGCAGTACTTC | CASSGGTDYEQYF | - | TRBJ2-7 | TRBV7-8 | once
TGTGCCAGTAGTATTCTGATCGGTGATGGCTACACCTTC | CASSILIGDGYTF | - | TRBJ1-2 | TRBV19 | -